This T cell receptor (beta chain) was found in a study of blood T cell repertoires in COVID-19. In the original processing: Researchers report that nucleated cell counts were estimated from reference gene primer amplification. TCRdb's copy holds only in-frame clones and misses some; the assay was immunoSEQ multiplex PCR. The V and J calls and clone size are taken from that table; D and trimming were inferred from the DNA. The sample yields over 55,000 clones, 80% to 90% seen once. CDR1 and CDR2 from the germline V gene are SEHNR and FQNEAQ (reference sequence). V trimming: 1 base; J trimming: 8 bases; junction bases outside the gene matches: 9. The CDR3 runs to 15 residues.

This clonotype was obtained from a human donor in a cohort sampled during active COVID-19. Sequenced sample: peripheral blood. This chain uses TRBV7-9 with TRBJ1-2; 8 bases align to TRBD1. The CDR3 DNA reads as TGTGCCAGCAGCTTAGGTTGGGACAGGATTATAGGCTACACCTTC. This codes for CASSLGWDRIIGYTF. Full variable domain (remainder filled in from reference TRBV7-9 and TRBJ1-2): DTGVSQNPRHKITKRGQNVTFRCDPISEHNRLYWYRQTLGQGPEFLTYFQNEAQLEKSRLLSDRFSAERPKGSFSTLEIQRTEQGDSAMYLCASSLGWDRIIGYTFGSGTRLTVV.